This is a list of T cell receptor beta chains from one sample in a study of PD-1 blockade in classical Hodgkin lymphoma. The data were produced by immunoSEQ multiplex PCR, yet TCRdb's version contains in-frame clones alone and is incomplete. Found here are roughly 49,000 clones, roughly 90% of them singletons; the top ten hold roughly 13%. The sequences come from peripheral blood mononuclear cells (PBMCs), collected before the fourth cycle of nivolumab. The receptors were gathered from a human donor with classical Hodgkin lymphoma. CDR3s leave out the opening cysteine and the closing phenylalanine or tryptophan.

>TRBJ1-4|TRBV5-8
ASSPGEGFGNEKLF
>TRBJ2-7|TRBV6-6
ASSYSGEQY
>TRBJ2-7|TRBV14
ASSLLGGSYEQY
>TRBJ2-7|TRBV4-1
ASSLSANGQTGHEQY
>TRBJ1-1|TRBV5-1
ASSLVDLNTEAF
>TRBJ2-1|TRBV6-1
ASRDRVLGEQF
>TRBJ2-7|TRBV6-1
ASSETPRRGQY
>TRBJ2-2|TRBV30
AWRLTSPTGELF
>TRBJ2-7|TRBV5-1
ASSSGGLVSYEQY
>TRBJ2-7|TRBV29-1
SVDPGDGNEQY
>TRBJ2-5|TRBV5-1
ASSLVQDPQETQY
>TRBJ2-1|TRBV5-1
ASSLASGSSYNEQF
>TRBJ2-7|TRBV5-1
ASSFSPTSTYEQY
>TRBJ2-5|TRBV19
ASSISLQETQY
>TRBJ2-1|TRBV25-1
ASSDGLPIYYNEQF
>TRBJ1-2|TRBV11-3
ASSSRAFTKDYGYT
>TRBJ2-3|TRBV6-5
ASSYGRSTDTQY
>TRBJ2-7|TRBV4-2
ASSQEPLAYEQY
>TRBJ1-2|TRBV10-3
AIEQGADGYT
>TRBJ1-3|TRBV6-5
ASSAGEGNTIY
>TRBJ1-2|TRBV12-5
ASGEGEGGYT
>TRBJ1-3|TRBV30
AWSVTGRNTIY
>TRBJ2-3|TRBV7-3
ASSQTGGSDTQY
>TRBJ1-5|TRBV7-9
ASSFAVGALPQPQH
>TRBJ2-2|TRBV7-9
ASSLVTSAGELF
>TRBJ2-1|TRBV6-5
ASSYRIAGGYNEQF
>TRBJ2-1|TRBV6-5
ASSQTGSSYNEQF
>TRBJ1-2|TRBV11-3
ASSLSDGYT
>TRBJ2-7|TRBV11-3
ASSSQRGVLGEQY
>TRBJ2-7|TRBV6-1
ASSDRDLGEQY
>TRBJ2-7|TRBV28
ASSLPRGRTYEQY
>TRBJ2-7|TRBV5-1
ASSLGNRGSSYEQY
>TRBJ1-1|TRBV7-9
ASSPYRSSEGTEAF
>TRBJ1-2|TRBV27
ASSLSGGSVYGYT
>TRBJ2-7|TRBV27
ASSLGVGAYEQY
>TRBJ1-2|TRBV9
ASSVGTAAGGYT
>TRBJ1-2|TRBV29-1
SVDGGHDGYT
>TRBJ2-1|TRBV7-9
ASSLGQQEQF
>TRBJ2-2|TRBV29-1
SVGSSFYTGELF
>TRBJ1-4|TRBV6-6
ASRRTGTNEKLF
>TRBJ1-2|TRBV5-1
ASTLGQERLNYGYT
>TRBJ2-7|TRBV7-9
ASSSRQGPYEQY
>TRBJ2-7|TRBV7-6
ASSYRSSYEQY
>TRBJ1-3|TRBV20-1
SAYLYSTIY
>TRBJ2-3|TRBV9
ASSGSRGEADTQY
>TRBJ1-3|TRBV11-3
ASSSSGQGVNKSSGNTIY
>TRBJ2-7|TRBV27
ASSRTGYYEQY